Below, 10 T cell receptor beta chains from the same sample are listed, as sequenced in a study of T-cell reconstitution after alpha-beta-depleted transplantation in children. Preparing the TCRbeta library involved the use of unique molecular identifiers. TCRdb re-analysed the PCR reads in MiXCR, keeping a single row per CDR3 protein. The sample has about 240,000 distinct CDR3 sequences; 12% are singletons. The sequenced sample was PBMCs from the stem cell graft donor, obtained from the stem cell graft. Source of these receptors: a human donor who donated a stem cell graft to a child with acute lymphoblastic leukemia.

V and J are TRBV4-3 and TRBJ1-5, with D tentatively TRBD1 (6 bases). The CDR3 is 16 amino acids. V lost 4 bases and J lost 5, with 18 bases in between. Germline V gives CDR1 LGHNA, CDR2 YSLEER. CDR3 sequence (DNA): TGCGCCAGCAGCCCGGACAGATTCGGAGGTCATCAGCCCCAGCATTTT. Encoded protein: CASSPDRFGGHQPQHF.

This clonotype was counted ten times or more. The chain carries TRBV12-3 or TRBV12-4 and TRBJ2-2; maybe TRBD1 (6 bases). V lost 10 bases and J lost 5, with 14 bases in between. CDR3 length: 13 residues. CDR3 nucleotides: TGTGCCACCAGACAGGATTCGACCGGGGAGCTGTTTTTT. Encoded protein: CATRQDSTGELFF.

The V gene is TRBV20-1, the J gene TRBJ2-3; TRBD2 matches at 13 bases. The CDR3 has 17 amino acids. V shed 6 bases, J shed 0 bases, and the junction held 9 bases outside the gene matches. In germline, CDR1 is DFQATT, CDR2 SNEGSKA (reference sequence). The CDR3 loop is CSARLAGGERSTDTQYF. CDR3 bases: TGCAGTGCAAGACTAGCGGGAGGCGAGAGAAGCACAGATACGCAGTATTTT.

Ten or more counts support this clonotype. The V call is TRBV7-9, the J call TRBJ2-4; D uncertain. V was clipped by 1 base and J by 1 base, with 2 bases between them. The CDR3 is 13 residues long. Germline V gene sequence: CDR1 SEHNR, CDR2 FQNEAQ (reference sequence). The DNA for the CDR3 is TGTGCCAGCAGCTTAGATGCCAAAAACATTCAGTACTTC. Translation gives CASSLDAKNIQYF.

The V call is TRBV4-1, the J call TRBJ1-4; unclear D gene. Germline-derived CDR1 and CDR2 are MGHRA and YSYEKL. Deletions cut 4 bases from V and 1 base from J, with 19 bases between. The CDR3 runs 18 residues. CDR3 DNA sequence: TGCGCCAGCAGCCCGCGAGACGGGAGGATGAAAACTAATGAAAAACTGTTTTTT. It translates to CASSPRDGRMKTNEKLFF.

This clonotype has at least ten counts. CDR3 sequence reads: CSVEIAGGNHEQYF. The CDR3 DNA reads TGCAGCGTGGAAATAGCGGGAGGCAACCACGAGCAGTACTTC. The chain joins TRBV29-1 to TRBJ2-7, with 10 bases lining up with TRBD2. CDR3 size: 14 residues. Trimming removed 6 bases from V and 5 bases from J; junction bases left unmatched: 10. Germline-derived CDR1 and CDR2 are SQVTM and ANQGSEA.

This clonotype was found a few times. This rearrangement joins TRBV4-3 to TRBJ2-5; tentative D call: TRBD2 (5 bases). V was shortened by 0 bases and J by 8 bases, with 13 bases between the two germline ends. The germline V gene encodes CDR1 LGHNA and CDR2 YSLEER. The length of the CDR3 is 14 residues. The CDR3 coding sequence is TGCGCCAGCAGCCAAGACCCCGCCGGGAAAACCCAGTACTTC. It yields the protein CASSQDPAGKTQYF.

This clonotype occurred many times. The chain carries TRBV11-2 and TRBJ2-7; D perhaps matches TRBD1 (5 bases). The CDR3 is 13 residues long. V lost 5 bases and J 4 bases, leaving 12 bases between the germline ends. Germline V lookup: CDR1 SGHAT, CDR2 FQNNGV. The CDR3 here is CASSQGVGYEQYF. CDR3 bases: TGTGCCAGCAGCCAAGGGGTTGGATACGAGCAGTACTTC. Supplemented by reference TRBV11-2 and TRBJ2-7, the full variable domain reads EAGVAQSPRYKIIEKRQSVAFWCNPISGHATLYWYQQILGQGPKLLIQFQNNGVVDDSQLPKDRFSAERLKGVDSTLKIQPAKLEDSAVYLCASSQGVGYEQYFGPGTRLTVT.

Many counts were recorded for this clonotype. The chain employs TRBV13 and TRBJ1-1, with TRBD1 as a possible D gene (6 bases). Trimming took off 5 bases at V and 8 bases at J, with 24 bases between the two ends. Germline lookup yields CDR1 PRHDT and CDR2 FYEKMQ (reference sequence). The CDR3 totals 16 residues. The CDR3 coding sequence is TGTGCCAGCAGCGAAGAGACTTCAGGGGTAGGATCCGAAGCTTTCTTT. Amino acids: CASSEETSGVGSEAFF. Variable domain in full (rest from reference TRBV13 and TRBJ1-1): AAGVIQSPRHLIKEKRETATLKCYPIPRHDTVYWYQQGPGQDPQFLISFYEKMQSDKGSIPDRFSAQQFSDYHSELNMSSLELGDSALYFCASSEETSGVGSEAFFGQGTRLTVV.

This clonotype was picked up many times. The chain has TRBV5-1 and TRBJ2-7; D is unresolved. The CDR3 sequence is 13 residues long. Trimming left V 2 bases short and J 0 bases short, with 6 bases between. In germline, CDR1 is SGHRS, CDR2 YFSETQ. The CDR3 here is CASSFTVSYEQYF. The CDR3 nucleotides are TGCGCCAGCAGCTTTACGGTCTCCTACGAGCAGTACTTC. Combining the CDR3 with reference TRBV5-1 and TRBJ2-7 gives the whole variable domain KAGVTQTPRYLIKTRGQQVTLSCSPISGHRSVSWYQQTPGQGLQFLFEYFSETQRNKGNFPGRFSGRQFSNSRSEMNVSTLELGDSALYLCASSFTVSYEQYFGPGTRLTVT.